The 27 T cell receptor beta chains presented below share a single source sample, sequenced in a study of cytomegalovirus exposure and HLA in healthy donors. Primers for the PCR totalled 60 Vbeta and 13 Jbeta. The table came from immunoSEQ multiplex PCR; TCRdb's copy has only in-frame clones and leaves some out. The top ten hold 0.96% of the sample, which has approximately 160,000 clones, around 83% seen once. Sequencing used PBMCs. The receptors here all came from a girl aged 2-10 years in good health and CMV-seropositive.

The chain is built from TRBV10-3 and TRBJ1-2; 9 nucleotides line up with TRBD1. Germline CDR1 is ENHRY and CDR2 is SYGVKD. The CDR3 contains 13 residues. J was trimmed by 13 bases and V by 6 bases; bases with no gene match: 12. In nucleotides, the CDR3 is TGTGCCATCAGACAGGGGGCGGCGGATGTTTCCACCTTC. It yields the protein CAIRQGAADVSTF.

J is TRBJ1-2 and V is TRBV28, with 8 bases lining up with TRBD1. The V segment lost 3 bases and the J segment 2 bases; nucleotides outside the gene matches: 5. The CDR3 consists of 15 residues. Germline CDR1 reads MDHEN; CDR2 reads SYDVKM. CDR3 bases: TGTGCCAGCAGTTTCCAGGGGGCGTCGAACTATGGCTACACCTTC. Protein sequence: CASSFQGASNYGYTF.

The sample holds one count of this clone. The chain couples TRBV27 to TRBJ1-2, with D perhaps matching TRBD1 (5 bases). Germline-derived CDR1 and CDR2 are MNHEY and SMNVEV (reference sequence). The CDR3 has 13 amino acids. V was pared by 3 bases and J by 2 bases, with 7 bases between. CDR3 in amino acids: CASSLGLNYGYTF. CDR3 DNA: TGTGCCAGCAGTTTGGGACTCAACTATGGCTACACCTTC.

The chain has TRBV19 and TRBJ2-1; 9 nucleotides line up with TRBD2. The ends lost 4 bases at V and 6 bases at J; junction bases unmatched: 10. The CDR3 is made up of 16 amino acids. Germline CDR1 is LNHDA and CDR2 is SQIVND (reference sequence). CDR3 loop: CASSKSGTSPPNEQFF. CDR3 coding DNA: TGTGCCAGTAGTAAGTCCGGGACTAGCCCACCCAATGAGCAGTTCTTC.

The CDR3: CASRWRDRESVGYTF. The DNA for the CDR3 is TGTGCCAGCAGATGGAGGGACAGGGAATCGGTAGGCTACACCTTC. The rearrangement uses TRBV6-5 and TRBJ1-2; 9 bases match TRBD1. Germline assignment: CDR1 MNHEY and CDR2 SVGAGI. This CDR3 has 15 amino acids. J gave up 8 bases and V 6 bases, and 13 bases lay outside the gene matches.

The rearrangement links TRBV5-4 to TRBJ2-3, with 9 bases lining up with TRBD2. J lost 1 base, V lost 0 bases, and 3 bases had no gene match. Germline V gives CDR1 SGHNT, CDR2 YYREEE (reference sequence). CDR3 length equals 16 residues. The CDR3 region has the DNA TGTGCCAGCAGCTTGGTCCGGACTAGCGGCACAGATACGCAGTATTTT. Translating it yields CASSLVRTSGTDTQYF.

The genes are TRBV10-3 and TRBJ2-1, with D maybe TRBD2 (5 bases). Germline V gives CDR1 ENHRY, CDR2 SYGVKD. The CDR3 has 15 residues. V was clipped by 6 bases and J by 0 bases, with 12 bases between them. Here the CDR3 reads CAIRVSGYSYNEQFF. The DNA for the CDR3 is TGTGCCATCAGGGTCAGCGGATACTCCTACAATGAGCAGTTCTTC.

The chain links TRBV30 to TRBJ2-1, with TRBD2 matching 14 bases. Germline-derived CDR1 and CDR2 are GTSNPN and SVGIG (reference sequence). Unmatched junction bases numbered 4, after V lost 2 bases and J lost 10 bases. The CDR3 sequence is 14 residues long. CDR3 coding DNA: TGTGCCTGGAGTTCAGGACTAGCGGGAGGAGAGCAGTTCTTC. Protein product: CAWSSGLAGGEQFF.

The rearrangement links TRBV6-1 to TRBJ2-1, with D perhaps TRBD2 (5 bases). The CDR3 totals 13 residues. V lost 6 bases and J 3 bases, leaving 9 bases between the germline ends. In germline, CDR1 is MNHNS, CDR2 SASEGT. The DNA for the CDR3 is TGTGCCAGCAGGAGCGGATTCTACAATGAGCAGTTCTTC. Encoded protein: CASRSGFYNEQFF.

This chain connects TRBV11-2 to TRBJ2-7, with 7 bases matching TRBD2. The trim removed 3 bases at V and 3 bases at J, leaving 5 bases unmatched. The CDR3 extends over 14 amino acids. CDR1 and CDR2 from the germline V gene are SGHAT and FQNNGV. This chain's CDR3 is CASSLDSGYYEQYF. The CDR3 DNA reads TGTGCCAGCAGCTTGGATAGCGGGTACTACGAGCAGTACTTC.

The chain combines TRBV4-1 with TRBJ1-5, with TRBD1 matching over 8 bases. Trimming took 5 bases from V and 0 from J; bases not matched to a gene: 6. The germline gives CDR1 MGHRA, CDR2 YSYEKL. This CDR3 region has 16 residues. The CDR3 sequence is CASSFGQGGSNQPQHF. CDR3 bases: TGCGCCAGCAGCTTCGGACAGGGAGGTAGCAATCAGCCCCAGCATTTT.

The rearrangement links TRBV7-8 to TRBJ1-5, with D perhaps matching TRBD1 (5 bases). This CDR3 comprises 15 residues. Germline CDR1 and CDR2: SGHVS and FQNEAQ. Trimming took 1 base from V and 6 from J, leaving 13 bases between them. CDR3 bases: TGTGCCAGCAGCTTAGAGGAGACAGTGGGTCAGCCCCAGCATTTT. It is translated as CASSLEETVGQPQHF.

J is TRBJ2-3 and V is TRBV18, with D perhaps TRBD1 (5 bases). CDR3 size: 13 residues. Trimming took 3 bases from V and 6 from J, leaving 10 bases between them. Germline V gene lookup returns CDR1 KGHSH and CDR2 LQKENI. CDR3 sequence: CASSPRVGDTQYF. DNA of the CDR3: TGTGCCAGCTCACCCAGGGTGGGGGATACGCAGTATTTT.

The rearrangement links TRBV6-6 to TRBJ2-7; 10 nucleotides match TRBD1. Germline values: CDR1 MNHNY, CDR2 SVGAGI (reference sequence). V shed 3 bases, J shed 2 bases, and the junction held 4 bases outside the gene matches. This CDR3 contains 15 residues. This chain's CDR3 is CASSYMGQGPYEQYF. DNA for the CDR3: TGTGCCAGCAGTTATATGGGACAGGGGCCCTACGAGCAGTACTTC.

V gene TRBV4-2 combines with J gene TRBJ2-7; 11 bases line up with TRBD2. Germline V gives CDR1 LGHNA, CDR2 YNFKEQ. V dropped 2 bases and J dropped 2; count of bases not matched to a gene: 8. The CDR3 runs to 17 residues. The CDR3 protein is CASSQLITSGSPYEQYF. The CDR3 bases are TGTGCCAGCAGCCAACTGATAACTAGCGGGAGTCCCTACGAGCAGTACTTC.

The chain recombines TRBV7-9 with TRBJ2-7; 10 nucleotides agree with TRBD1. Germline V gene data show CDR1 as SEHNR and CDR2 as FQNEAQ (reference sequence). The CDR3 has 14 residues. The J segment lost 4 bases and the V segment lost 4 bases, leaving 4 bases of the junction unmatched. The CDR3 protein is CASSSRDRGYEQYF. CDR3 nucleotides: TGTGCCAGCAGCTCCCGGGACAGGGGTTACGAGCAGTACTTC.

J is TRBJ2-3 and V is TRBV11-3, with D uncertain. Germline-derived CDR1 and CDR2 are SGHNT and YENEEA. The CDR3 loop spans 13 amino acids. V was clipped by 4 bases and J by 5 bases, with 10 bases between them. This chain's CDR3 is CASSYGPGDTQYF. The DNA for the CDR3 is TGTGCCAGCAGCTATGGCCCAGGAGATACGCAGTATTTT.

The chain recombines TRBV19 with TRBJ1-2; 9 nucleotides match TRBD1. The CDR3 spans 15 residues. The V gene's germline CDR1 is LNHDA and CDR2 SQIVND (reference sequence). V trimming: 9 bases; J trimming: 10 bases; junction bases outside the gene matches: 18. CDR3 sequence reads: CASNDRDRVIGIYTF. The CDR3 nucleotides are TGTGCCAGCAATGACCGGGACAGGGTAATCGGAATCTACACCTTC.

The chain employs TRBV5-4 and TRBJ2-2; TRBD2 matches at 12 bases. The trim removed 0 bases at V and 7 bases at J, leaving 7 bases unmatched. Germline CDR1 reads SGHNT; CDR2 reads YYREEE (reference sequence). This CDR3 comprises 17 residues. The CDR3 bases are TGTGCCAGCAGCTTGGGGGCTAGCGGGAGGGCCGGCGGGGAGCTGTTTTTT. This encodes CASSLGASGRAGGELFF.

V gene TRBV11-2 combines with J gene TRBJ1-2, with TRBD1 identical over 11 bases. Germline V CDR1 and CDR2: SGHAT, FQNNGV. The V gene end was trimmed by 4 bases and the J gene end by 5 bases; junction bases not matched to a gene: 3. CDR3 length: 14 residues. The CDR3 DNA follows: TGTGCCAGCAGCTGGACAGGGGGCGATTATGGCTACACCTTC. Its translation is CASSWTGGDYGYTF.

The chain has TRBV5-1 and TRBJ1-1; tentative D call: TRBD1 (5 bases). The V end was cut by 1 base, the J end by 4 bases, with 8 bases between. Germline V gene lookup returns CDR1 SGHRS and CDR2 YFSETQ. This CDR3 has 13 residues. The chain's CDR3 is CASSLNGGTEAFF. The CDR3 bases are TGCGCCAGCAGCTTGAACGGGGGCACTGAAGCTTTCTTT. Supplemented by reference TRBV5-1 and TRBJ1-1, the full variable domain reads KAGVTQTPRYLIKTRGQQVTLSCSPISGHRSVSWYQQTPGQGLQFLFEYFSETQRNKGNFPGRFSGRQFSNSRSEMNVSTLELGDSALYLCASSLNGGTEAFFGQGTRLTVV.

The CDR3 here is CASSLGLAGRSYNEQFF. DNA for the CDR3: TGTGCCAGCAGCTTGGGACTAGCGGGCCGATCCTACAATGAGCAGTTCTTC. The chain carries TRBV5-6 and TRBJ2-1; 10 bases agree with TRBD2. The CDR3 loop spans 17 amino acids. V lost 0 bases to trimming and J lost 1 base; unmatched junction nucleotides: 4. From germline, CDR1 is SGHDT and CDR2 YYEEEE.

This clone was found once. V usage is TRBV6-5 and J usage is TRBJ1-1, with D tentatively TRBD1 (5 bases). CDR3 length equals 11 residues. Germline V gives CDR1 MNHEY, CDR2 SVGAGI. The germline V and J ends were trimmed by 5 bases and 6 bases, with 7 bases remaining between them. The CDR3: CASSRGSEAFF. DNA of the CDR3: TGTGCCAGCAGTCGGGGGTCTGAAGCTTTCTTT.

This clone was detected only once. The rearrangement joins TRBV2 to TRBJ1-6; 8 bases align to TRBD1. The CDR3 sequence is 13 residues long. V was clipped by 6 bases and J by 9 bases; unmatched bases: 4. The germline gives CDR1 SNHLY, CDR2 FYNNEI. The CDR3 DNA follows: TGTGCCAGCAGCAGGGGGCAGGGTTCACCCCTCCACTTT. It codes for CASSRGQGSPLHF.

The V and J genes are TRBV18 and TRBJ1-1; D gene uncertain. Trimming pared 6 bases from V and 1 base from J, leaving 12 bases between. The CDR3 consists of 14 residues. Per the germline V gene, CDR1 is KGHSH and CDR2 is LQKENI. CDR3: CASSLNHANTEAFF. The CDR3, as DNA: TGTGCCAGCTCGCTAAACCACGCGAACACTGAAGCTTTCTTT. The entire variable domain, with the rest obtained from reference TRBV18 and TRBJ1-1, is as follows: NAGVMQNPRHLVRRRGQEARLRCSPMKGHSHVYWYRQLPEEGLKFMVYLQKENIIDESGMPKERFSAEFPKEGPSILRIQQVVRGDSAAYFCASSLNHANTEAFFGQGTRLTVV.

The chain carries TRBV6-1 and TRBJ2-5; the match to TRBD1 covers 10 bases. The CDR3 has 15 residues. The J segment lost 4 bases and the V segment lost 3 bases, leaving 5 bases of the junction unmatched. Germline CDR1 and CDR2: MNHNS and SASEGT. The CDR3 region has the DNA TGTGCCAGCAGTGAGGAGACAGGGGGCACAGAGACCCAGTACTTC. Protein: CASSEETGGTETQYF.

The chain uses TRBV28 and TRBJ2-5; 8 nucleotides align to TRBD2. The junction had 4 bases not matched to a gene; V was cut back by 3 bases and J by 4 bases. In germline, CDR1 is MDHEN, CDR2 SYDVKM. The CDR3 is 14 amino acids. In DNA form, the CDR3 reads TGTGCCAGCAGTTTGCTTCTAGCGGGAGAGACCCAGTACTTC. It is translated as CASSLLLAGETQYF.